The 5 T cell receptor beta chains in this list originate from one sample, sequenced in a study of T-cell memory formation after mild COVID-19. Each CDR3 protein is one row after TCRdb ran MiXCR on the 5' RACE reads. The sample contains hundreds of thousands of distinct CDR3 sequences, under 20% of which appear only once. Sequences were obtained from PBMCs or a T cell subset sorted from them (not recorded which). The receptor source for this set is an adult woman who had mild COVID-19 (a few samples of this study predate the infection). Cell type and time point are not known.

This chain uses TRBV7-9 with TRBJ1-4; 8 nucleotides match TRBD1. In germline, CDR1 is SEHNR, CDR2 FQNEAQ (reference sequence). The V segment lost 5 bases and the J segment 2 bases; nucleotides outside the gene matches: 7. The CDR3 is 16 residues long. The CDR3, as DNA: TGTGCCAGCAGCCGGACAGGGCCAGTGACTAATGAAAAACTGTTTTTT. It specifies CASSRTGPVTNEKLFF.

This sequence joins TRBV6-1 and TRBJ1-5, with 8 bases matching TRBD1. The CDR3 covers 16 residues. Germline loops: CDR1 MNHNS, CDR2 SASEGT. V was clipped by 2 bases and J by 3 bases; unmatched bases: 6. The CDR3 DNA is TGTGCCAGCAGTGAATCCGGACAGGGCCTCAATCAGCCCCAGCATTTT. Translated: CASSESGQGLNQPQHF.

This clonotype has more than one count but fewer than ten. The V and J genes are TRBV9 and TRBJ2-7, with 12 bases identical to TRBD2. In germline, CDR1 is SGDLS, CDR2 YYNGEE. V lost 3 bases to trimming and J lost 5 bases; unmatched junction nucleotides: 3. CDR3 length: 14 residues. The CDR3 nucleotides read TGTGCCAGCAGCGGACTAGCGGGAGCCCACGAGCAGTACTTC. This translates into CASSGLAGAHEQYF.

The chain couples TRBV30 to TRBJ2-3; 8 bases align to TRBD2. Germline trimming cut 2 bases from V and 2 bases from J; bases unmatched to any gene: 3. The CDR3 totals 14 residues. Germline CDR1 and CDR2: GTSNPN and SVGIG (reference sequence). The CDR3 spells CAWSLAGNTDTQYF. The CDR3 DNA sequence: TGTGCCTGGAGTTTAGCGGGGAACACAGATACGCAGTATTTT.

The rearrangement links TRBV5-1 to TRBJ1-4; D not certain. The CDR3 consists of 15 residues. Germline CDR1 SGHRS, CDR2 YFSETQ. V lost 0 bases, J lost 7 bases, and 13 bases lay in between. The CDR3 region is CASSLGQSGIEKLFF. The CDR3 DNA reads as TGCGCCAGCAGCTTGGGGCAAAGCGGTATTGAAAAACTGTTTTTT.